The subject of this entry is one T cell receptor (beta chain). This specimen belongs to a study of blood T cell repertoires in COVID-19. Study context: In each case, the material was cDNA or gDNA derived from T cells, B-cell-depleted T cells, or PBMCs.

The germline CDR1 and CDR2 sequences are LNHDA and SQIVND (reference sequence). The CDR3 covers 14 residues. The V and J ends lost 5 bases and 3 bases, in that order; junction bases with no gene match: 5. Participant age was about 18 to 89 years, and participants resided in approximately 24 US areas. Membership in each cohort depended on participant-reported clinical history. In the source study's methods: Amplified reference gene primers provided the basis for estimating nucleated cell counts. The repertoire was sequenced with immunoSEQ multiplex PCR; TCRdb's copy has only in-frame clones and lacks some. V and J calls and clone size are as listed in that table; D and trimming were resolved from the DNA. Of almost 85,000 clones detected, around 89% appear once; the ten largest clones hold approximately 1.2%.

Specimen: PBMCs or T cells enriched from blood (not recorded which). The source of this sequence is a woman between 45 and 60 years old with acute COVID-19. The rearrangement joins TRBV19 to TRBJ2-5; 8 bases match TRBD2. CDR3 sequence: CASSLAGREETQYF. The CDR3 DNA reads TGTGCCAGTAGTTTAGCGGGGAGGGAAGAGACCCAGTACTTC.